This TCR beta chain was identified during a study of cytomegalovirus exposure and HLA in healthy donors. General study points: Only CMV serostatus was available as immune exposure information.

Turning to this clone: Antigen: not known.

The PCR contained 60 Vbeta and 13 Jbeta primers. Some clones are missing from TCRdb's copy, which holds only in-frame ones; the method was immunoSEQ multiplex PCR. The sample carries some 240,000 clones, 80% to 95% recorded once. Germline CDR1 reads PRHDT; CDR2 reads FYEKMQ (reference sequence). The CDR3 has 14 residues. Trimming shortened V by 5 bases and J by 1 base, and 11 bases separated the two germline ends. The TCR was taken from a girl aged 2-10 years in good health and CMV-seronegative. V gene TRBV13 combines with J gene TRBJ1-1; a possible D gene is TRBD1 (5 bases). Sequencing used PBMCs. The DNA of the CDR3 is TGTGCCAGCAGCGGGGGACTCTCGAACACTGAAGCTTTCTTT. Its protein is CASSGGLSNTEAFF.